The 7 T cell receptor beta chains below all came from one sample that was sequenced in a study of CD8+ T cells in alopecia areata. Sequencing relied on a cDNA template that was reverse transcribed from extracted RNA. Only in-frame clones appear in the TCRdb table, and some are missing; sequencing was by immunoSEQ multiplex PCR. The sample gives some 110,000 clones, none seen only once, and the top ten clones hold less than 20%. Input material: lesional skin. The receptors shown here come from a C3H/HeJ mouse with alopecia areata. The strain's MHC: H2-k.

Regarding this clone: Genes and germline are mouse. Read sequence stops 4 residues before the CDR3 end, and the germline J gene provides the missing end. The gene calls are TRBV19 and TRBJ1-4; maybe TRBD1 (6 bases). The germline CDR1 and CDR2 sequences are FNHDT and SITEND (reference sequence). V lost 2 bases and J 1 base, leaving 9 bases between the germline ends. CDR3 length: 15 residues. The CDR3 region is CASSIPGHSNERLFF. The CDR3 bases that were read are TGTGCCAGCAGTATTCCGGGACATTCCAACGAA.

Ten or more counts support this clone. Gene names and germline refer to mouse. The CDR3 end lies 4 residues beyond the end of the read and is filled in from the germline J gene. J is TRBJ2-3 and V is TRBV1; 7 bases agree with TRBD1. This CDR3 comprises 16 residues. Trimming at V came to 0 bases and at J to 2 bases, leaving 5 bases not matched to a gene. Germline CDR1 NSQYPW, CDR2 LRSPGD (reference sequence). The CDR3 DNA, read in part, is TGCACCTGCAGTGCAGATCACAGGGGAGCTGCAGAA. It yields the protein CTCSADHRGAAE. In full, the CDR3 is CTCSADHRGAAETLYF. Together with reference TRBV1 and TRBJ2-3, the CDR3 gives the full variable domain: VTLLEQNPRWRLVPRGQAVNLRCILKNSQYPWMSWYQQDLQKQLQWLFTLRSPGDKEVKSLPGADYLATRVTDTELRLQVANMSQGRTLYCTCSADHRGAAETLYFGSGTRLTVL.

This clone has just a few counts. The gene names given are mouse names. The read gets to within 4 residues of the CDR3 end, and the germline J gene fills in the rest. This chain uses TRBV17 with TRBJ2-5; 10 nucleotides line up with TRBD1. The V gene's germline CDR1 is MNHDT and CDR2 YYDKIL. The CDR3 is 15 residues long. The sequenced part of the CDR3 DNA is TGTGCTAGCAGTAGAGATGGGGACAGGGGAGAC. Its protein is CASSRDGDRGD. The whole CDR3 is CASSRDGDRGDTQYF.

There are a few counts of this clone. The listed genes are named as in mouse. The read stops 4 residues short of the end of the CDR3; the missing end is completed from the germline J gene. This sequence joins TRBV13-3 and TRBJ2-7; 13 bases align to TRBD2. This CDR3 is built from 16 residues. Germline CDR1 NNHDY, CDR2 SYVADS. The V segment lost 4 bases and the J segment 1 base; nucleotides outside the gene matches: 5. The covered CDR3 bases are TGTGCCAGCAGTCACCCGGGACTGGGGGGGTCCTAT. Its translation: CASSHPGLGGSY. The whole CDR3 sequence is CASSHPGLGGSYEQYF.

Points on this clone: Germline and genes: mouse. Sequencing ends 4 residues short of the CDR3 end; the germline J gene provides the rest. V usage is TRBV13-3 and J usage is TRBJ2-2; 11 bases are shared with TRBD1. CDR3 length: 17 amino acids. Germline V gene data show CDR1 as NNHDY and CDR2 as SYVADS. Losses at the gene ends were 2 bases for V and 3 bases for J; bases not matched to a gene: 6. CDR3 loop: CASSDPGQGVDTGQLYF. The part of the CDR3 DNA that was read is TGTGCCAGCAGTGACCCGGGACAGGGGGTAGACACCGGG. The entire variable domain, with the rest obtained from reference TRBV13-3 and TRBJ2-2, is as follows: EAAVTQSPRSKVAVTGGKVTLSCHQTNNHDYMYWYRQDTGHGLRLIHYSYVADSTEKGDIPDGYKASRPSQENFSLILELASLSQTAVYFCASSDPGQGVDTGQLYFGEGSKLTVL.

With respect to this clone: Gene names refer to mouse genes. The read comes to an end 4 residues before the CDR3 does, leaving the germline J gene to fill in the end. The rearrangement links TRBV13-1 to TRBJ2-3, with 7 bases identical to TRBD1. The CDR3 covers 15 residues. V trimming: 2 bases; J trimming: 1 base; junction bases outside the gene matches: 4. Germline CDR1 is NSHNY and CDR2 is SYGAGN. Here the CDR3 reads CASSEPQGGAETLYF. The sequenced CDR3 bases are TGTGCCAGCAGTGAGCCCCAGGGGGGTGCAGAA.

The table lists this clone with a few counts. The gene symbols are mouse symbols. The read ends 4 residues before the CDR3 terminus; that terminus is restored from the germline J gene. The V call is TRBV19, the J call TRBJ2-3, with 8 bases lining up with TRBD1. V shed 5 bases and J 3 bases; nucleotides not matched to a gene: 5. CDR3 length: 14 amino acids. Germline V CDR1 and CDR2: FNHDT, SITEND (reference sequence). Incomplete CDR3 DNA: TGTGCCAGCAGGCTCAGGGGGCGAGCAGAA. Protein sequence: CASRLRGRAE. The entire CDR3 reads CASRLRGRAETLYF.